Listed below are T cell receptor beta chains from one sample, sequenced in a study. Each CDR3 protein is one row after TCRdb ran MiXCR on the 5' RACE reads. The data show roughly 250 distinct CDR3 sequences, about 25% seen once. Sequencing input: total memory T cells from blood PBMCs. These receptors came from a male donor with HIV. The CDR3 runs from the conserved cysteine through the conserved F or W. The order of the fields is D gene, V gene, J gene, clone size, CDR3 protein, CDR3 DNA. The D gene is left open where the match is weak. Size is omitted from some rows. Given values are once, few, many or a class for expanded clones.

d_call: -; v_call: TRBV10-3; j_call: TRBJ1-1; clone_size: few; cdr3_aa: CAISEGRSGTEAFF; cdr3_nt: TGTGCCATCAGTGAGGGGAGGTCGGGCACTGAAGCTTTCTTT
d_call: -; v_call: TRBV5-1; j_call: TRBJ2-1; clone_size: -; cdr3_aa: CASSLTQVENEQFF; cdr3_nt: TGCGCCAGCAGCTTGACGCAGGTGGAGAATGAGCAGTTCTTC
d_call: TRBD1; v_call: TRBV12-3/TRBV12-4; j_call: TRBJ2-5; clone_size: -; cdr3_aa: CASTRGFGTGGGETQYF; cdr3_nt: TGTGCCAGCACACGCGGCTTCGGGACAGGGGGCGGGGAGACCCAGTACTTC
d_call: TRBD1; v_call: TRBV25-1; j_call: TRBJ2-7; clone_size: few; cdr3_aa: CASRSTGFSYEQYF; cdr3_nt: TGTGCCAGCAGGTCGACAGGGTTCTCCTACGAGCAGTACTTC
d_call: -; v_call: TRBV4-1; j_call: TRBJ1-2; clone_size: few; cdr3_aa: CASSQAPVAFQLHGYTF; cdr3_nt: TGCGCCAGCAGCCAAGCCCCGGTGGCTTTTCAGCTCCATGGCTACACCTTC
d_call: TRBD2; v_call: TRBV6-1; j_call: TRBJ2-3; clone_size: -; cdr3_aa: CASSVYTSGGADTQYF; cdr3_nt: TGTGCCAGCAGTGTATACACTAGCGGGGGGGCAGATACGCAGTATTTT
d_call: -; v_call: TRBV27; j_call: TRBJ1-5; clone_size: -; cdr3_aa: CASSLTLGLNQPQHF; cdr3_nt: TGTGCCAGCAGTTTAACGTTGGGGCTGAATCAGCCCCAGCATTTT
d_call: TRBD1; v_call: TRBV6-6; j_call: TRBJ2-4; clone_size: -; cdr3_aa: CASTDAGTGGRHIQYF; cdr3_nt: TGTGCCAGCACTGATGCCGGGACAGGGGGCCGGCACATTCAGTACTTC
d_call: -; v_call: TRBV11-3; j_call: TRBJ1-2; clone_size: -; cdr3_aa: CASSQPTGHHGYTF; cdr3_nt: TGTGCCAGCAGTCAACCGACGGGACATCATGGCTACACCTTC
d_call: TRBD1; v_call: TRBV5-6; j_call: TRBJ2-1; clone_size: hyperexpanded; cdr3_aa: CASSAGRGTGVYNEQFF; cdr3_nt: TGTGCCAGCAGCGCAGGACGTGGGACAGGGGTCTACAATGAGCAGTTCTTC
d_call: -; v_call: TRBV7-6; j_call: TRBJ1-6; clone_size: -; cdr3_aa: CASSPRNTNNSPLHF; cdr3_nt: TGTGCCAGCAGCCCGAGGAATACCAATAATTCACCCCTCCACTTT
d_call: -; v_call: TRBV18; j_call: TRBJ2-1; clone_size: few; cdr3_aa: CASSPILGDNEQFF; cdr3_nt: TGTGCCAGCTCACCAATTTTAGGGGACAATGAGCAGTTCTTC
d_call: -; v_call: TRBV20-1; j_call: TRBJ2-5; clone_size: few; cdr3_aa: CEQQETQYF; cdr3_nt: TGCGAACAGCAAGAGACCCAGTACTTC
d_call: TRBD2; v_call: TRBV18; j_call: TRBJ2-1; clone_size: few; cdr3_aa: CASSPTLQRGSHNEQFF; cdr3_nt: TGTGCCAGCTCACCAACCCTCCAGCGGGGGAGCCACAATGAGCAGTTCTTC
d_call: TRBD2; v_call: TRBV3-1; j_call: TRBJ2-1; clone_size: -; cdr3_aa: CASSQNGAGGQEQFF; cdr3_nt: TGTGCCAGCAGCCAAAACGGCGCGGGGGGGCAAGAGCAGTTCTTC
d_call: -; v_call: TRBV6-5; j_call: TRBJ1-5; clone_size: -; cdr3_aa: CASSYSKKAGPQHF; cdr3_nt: TGTGCCAGCAGTTACTCGAAGAAGGCTGGGCCCCAGCATTTT
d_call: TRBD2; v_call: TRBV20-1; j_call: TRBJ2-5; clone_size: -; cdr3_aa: CSASTGGADAETQYF; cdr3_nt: TGCAGTGCTTCGACGGGGGGGGCCGATGCAGAGACCCAGTACTTC
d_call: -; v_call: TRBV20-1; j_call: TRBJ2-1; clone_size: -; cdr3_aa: CSARGRGKDNEQFF; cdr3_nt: TGCAGTGCTAGAGGGCGGGGAAAGGACAATGAGCAGTTCTTC
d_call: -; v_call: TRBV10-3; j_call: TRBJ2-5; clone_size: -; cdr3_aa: CAISKGLHETQYF; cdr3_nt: TGTGCCATCAGTAAGGGTCTCCATGAGACCCAGTACTTC
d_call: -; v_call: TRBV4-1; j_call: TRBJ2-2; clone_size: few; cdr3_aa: CASSQLDLISNTGELFF; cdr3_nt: TGCGCCAGCAGCCAACTAGACCTAATTTCGAACACCGGGGAGCTGTTTTTT